The rows below give T cell receptor beta chains drawn from one sample of a study of cytomegalovirus exposure and HLA in healthy donors. Assay used: immunoSEQ multiplex PCR; TCRdb lists only in-frame clones, some missing. The profile covers 120,000 or so clones, with 77% appearing a single time and about 3.7% taken by the ten largest. Sequenced input: PBMCs. These receptors originate from a human donor in good health. Each CDR3 is given with its conserved first and last residue. D genes are given only for firm matches. For some rows the clone size is stated as once, few or many, or as a class when expanded; others skip it.

abundance	v_gene	j_gene	d_gene	CDR3aa	CDR3nt
NA	TRBV11-2	TRBJ1-1	NA	CASSLDGGGTEAFF	TGTGCCAGCAGCTTAGATGGGGGGGGTACTGAAGCTTTCTTT
few	TRBV7-6	TRBJ2-1	TRBD2	CASSLSGPAGVAEQFF	TGTGCCAGCAGCTTATCGGGTCCCGCGGGGGTTGCGGAGCAGTTCTTC
NA	TRBV6-1	TRBJ2-7	TRBD2	CASSEGGGPYEQYF	TGTGCCAGCAGTGAAGGCGGGGGACCCTACGAGCAGTACTTC
NA	TRBV9	TRBJ2-1	NA	CASKGPGHNEQFF	TGTGCCAGCAAAGGGCCAGGGCATAATGAGCAGTTCTTC
NA	TRBV19	TRBJ1-5	NA	CASTPGGGWNQPQHF	TGTGCCAGTACCCCCGGGGGGGGGTGGAATCAGCCCCAGCATTTT
NA	TRBV10-1	TRBJ2-7	NA	CATSRGTSYEQYF	TGCGCCACCTCTCGGGGGACCTCCTACGAGCAGTACTTC
once	TRBV19	TRBJ2-1	TRBD2	CASSRQKTSPRNEQFF	TGTGCCAGTAGTCGACAAAAGACTAGCCCAAGGAATGAGCAGTTCTTC
NA	TRBV7-9	TRBJ2-4	NA	CASSLFRAGEAKNIQYF	TGTGCCAGCAGCTTATTTCGGGCAGGGGAGGCCAAAAACATTCAGTACTTC
many	TRBV7-6	TRBJ1-3	NA	CASGRYAGPSSGNTIYF	TGTGCCAGCGGGAGGTACGCAGGGCCATCCTCTGGAAACACCATATATTTT
NA	TRBV15	TRBJ2-7	TRBD1	CATRLGQASYEQYF	TGTGCCACCAGGCTGGGACAGGCTTCCTACGAGCAGTACTTC
few	TRBV2	TRBJ1-1	NA	CASSEAWPMNTEAFF	TGTGCCAGCAGTGAAGCGTGGCCGATGAACACTGAAGCTTTCTTT
NA	TRBV10-1	TRBJ2-5	TRBD2	CASPDRISTSGRAQETQYF	TGCGCCAGCCCGGATAGAATCTCGACTAGCGGGAGGGCCCAAGAGACCCAGTACTTC
NA	TRBV6-5	TRBJ2-1	TRBD1	CASRSGQGIYNEQFF	TGTGCCAGCAGATCCGGACAGGGCATCTACAATGAGCAGTTCTTC
once	TRBV7-9	TRBJ1-2	NA	CSSSLGQTSANYGYTF	TGTTCCAGCAGCTTAGGACAGACATCGGCTAACTATGGCTACACCTTC
NA	TRBV29-1	TRBJ2-2	NA	CSSGLHTGELFF	TGCAGCTCGGGACTTCACACCGGGGAGCTGTTTTTT